This T cell receptor (beta chain) came from a study of T-cell reconstitution after alpha-beta-depleted transplantation in children. A TCRbeta library incorporating unique molecular identifiers was prepared. TCRdb recomputed calls from the PCR reads with MiXCR, one row per CDR3 protein. The sample includes some 300,000 distinct CDR3 sequences, over 9% seen only once; the top ten take 7.5%. This clonotype was picked up many times. The trim removed 4 bases at V and 7 bases at J, leaving 5 bases unmatched. The CDR3 spans 14 residues. The sequence derives from a boy under three years old with acute myeloid leukemia, due to receive a stem cell transplant. This sequence joins TRBV12-3 or TRBV12-4 and TRBJ1-4; TRBD1 matches at 8 bases. Here the sequenced sample was PBMCs, taken before TCRalphabeta/CD19-depleted stem cell transplant. DNA of the CDR3: TGTGCCAGCAGTTCCCGGGACAGGCGTGAAAAACTGTTTTTT. Translating gives CASSSRDRREKLFF.